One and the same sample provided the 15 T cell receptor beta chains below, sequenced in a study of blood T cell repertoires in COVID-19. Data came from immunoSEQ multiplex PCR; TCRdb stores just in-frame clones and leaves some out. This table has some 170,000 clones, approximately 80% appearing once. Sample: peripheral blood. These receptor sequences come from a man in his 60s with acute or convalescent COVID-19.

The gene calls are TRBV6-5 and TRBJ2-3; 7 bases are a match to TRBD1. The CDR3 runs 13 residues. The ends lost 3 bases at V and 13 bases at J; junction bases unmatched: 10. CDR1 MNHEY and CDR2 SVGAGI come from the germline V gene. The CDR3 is CASSYTEGTDKYF. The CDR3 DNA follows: TGTGCCAGCAGTTATACCGAGGGGACAGACAAGTATTTT.

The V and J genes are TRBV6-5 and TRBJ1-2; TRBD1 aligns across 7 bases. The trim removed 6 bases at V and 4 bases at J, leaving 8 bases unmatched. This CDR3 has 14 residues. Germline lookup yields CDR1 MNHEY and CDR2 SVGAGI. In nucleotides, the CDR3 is TGTGCCAGCAGCACCTTGACAGGGTCCTATGGCTACACCTTC. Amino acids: CASSTLTGSYGYTF.

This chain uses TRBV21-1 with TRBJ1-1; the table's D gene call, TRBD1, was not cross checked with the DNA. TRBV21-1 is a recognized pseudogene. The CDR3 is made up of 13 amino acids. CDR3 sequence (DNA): TGTGCCAGCAGCTCCCGACAGCATGATGAAGCTTTCTTT. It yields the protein CASSSRQHDEAFF.

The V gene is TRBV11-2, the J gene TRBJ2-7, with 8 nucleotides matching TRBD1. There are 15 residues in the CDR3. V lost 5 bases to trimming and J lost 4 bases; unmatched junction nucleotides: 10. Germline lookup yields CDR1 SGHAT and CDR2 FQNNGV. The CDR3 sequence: CASSPAGTGKYEQYF. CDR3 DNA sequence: TGTGCCAGCAGCCCCGCCGGGACAGGCAAATACGAGCAGTACTTC.

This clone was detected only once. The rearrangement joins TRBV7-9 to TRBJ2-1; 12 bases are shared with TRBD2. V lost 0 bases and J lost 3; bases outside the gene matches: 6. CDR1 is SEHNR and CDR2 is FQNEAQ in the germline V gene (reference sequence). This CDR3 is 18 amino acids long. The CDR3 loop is CASSLALAGGSLYNEQFF. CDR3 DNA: TGTGCCAGCAGCTTAGCACTAGCGGGGGGCTCCCTCTACAATGAGCAGTTCTTC.

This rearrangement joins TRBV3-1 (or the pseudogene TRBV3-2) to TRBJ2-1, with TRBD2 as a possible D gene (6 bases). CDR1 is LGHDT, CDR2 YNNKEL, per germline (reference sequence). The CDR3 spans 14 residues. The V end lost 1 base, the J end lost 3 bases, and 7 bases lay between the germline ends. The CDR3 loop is CASSQAEGYNEQFF. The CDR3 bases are TGTGCCAGCAGCCAAGCGGAGGGCTACAATGAGCAGTTCTTC.

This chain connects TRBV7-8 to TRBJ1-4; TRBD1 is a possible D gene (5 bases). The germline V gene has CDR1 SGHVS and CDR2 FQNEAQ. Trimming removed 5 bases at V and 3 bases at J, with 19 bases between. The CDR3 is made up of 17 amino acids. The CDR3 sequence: CASSPGTRGRANEKLFF. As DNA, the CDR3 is TGTGCCAGCAGCCCAGGGACGCGGGGTCGCGCTAATGAAAAACTGTTTTTT.

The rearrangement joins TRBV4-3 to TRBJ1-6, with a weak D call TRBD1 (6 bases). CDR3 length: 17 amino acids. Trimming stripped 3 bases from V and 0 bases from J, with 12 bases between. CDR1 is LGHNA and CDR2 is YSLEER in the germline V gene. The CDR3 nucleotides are TGCGCCAGCAGCCAGGACAGCTTCAGCTCCTATAATTCACCCCTCCACTTT. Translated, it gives CASSQDSFSSYNSPLHF.

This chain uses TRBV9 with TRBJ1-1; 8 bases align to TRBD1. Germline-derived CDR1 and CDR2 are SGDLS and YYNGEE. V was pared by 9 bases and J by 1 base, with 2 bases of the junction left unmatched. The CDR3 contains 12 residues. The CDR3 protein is CATGTGNTEAFF. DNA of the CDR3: TGTGCCACCGGGACAGGGAACACTGAAGCTTTCTTT.

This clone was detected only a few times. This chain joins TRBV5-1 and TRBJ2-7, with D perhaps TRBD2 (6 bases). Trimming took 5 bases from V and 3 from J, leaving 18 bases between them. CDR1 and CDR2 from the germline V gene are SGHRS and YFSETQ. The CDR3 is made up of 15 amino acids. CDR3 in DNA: TGCGCCAGCAGAAACCGGCTCTCGGGGGTCTACGAGCAGTACTTC. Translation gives CASRNRLSGVYEQYF.

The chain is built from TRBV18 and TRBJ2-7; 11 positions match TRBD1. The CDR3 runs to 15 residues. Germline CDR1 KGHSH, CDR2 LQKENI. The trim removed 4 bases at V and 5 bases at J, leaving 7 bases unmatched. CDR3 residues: CASSLGQGASDEQYF. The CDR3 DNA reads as TGTGCCAGCTCACTAGGACAGGGGGCTTCAGACGAGCAGTACTTC.

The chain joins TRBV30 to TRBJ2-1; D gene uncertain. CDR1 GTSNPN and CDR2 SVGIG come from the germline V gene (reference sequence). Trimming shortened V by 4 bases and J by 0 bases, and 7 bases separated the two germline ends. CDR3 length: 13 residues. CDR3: CAWTQISYNEQFF. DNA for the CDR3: TGTGCCTGGACCCAAATCTCCTACAATGAGCAGTTCTTC. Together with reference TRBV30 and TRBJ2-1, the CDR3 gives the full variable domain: SQTIHQWPATLVQPVGSPLSLECTVEGTSNPNLYWYRQAAGRGLQLLFYSVGIGQISSEVPQNLSASRPQDRQFILSSKKLLLSDSGFYLCAWTQISYNEQFFGPGTRLTVL.

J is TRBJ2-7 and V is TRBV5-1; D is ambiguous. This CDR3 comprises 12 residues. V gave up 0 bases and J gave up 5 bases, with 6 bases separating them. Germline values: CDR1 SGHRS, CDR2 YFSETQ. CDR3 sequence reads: CASSLAFDEQYF. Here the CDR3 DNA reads TGCGCCAGCAGCTTGGCATTTGACGAGCAGTACTTC.

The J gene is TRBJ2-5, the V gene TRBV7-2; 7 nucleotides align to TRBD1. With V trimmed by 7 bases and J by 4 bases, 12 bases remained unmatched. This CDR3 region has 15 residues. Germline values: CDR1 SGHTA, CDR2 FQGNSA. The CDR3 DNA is TGTGCCAGCACCCTTCAACAGGGGAAAGGAGAGACCCAGTACTTC. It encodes CASTLQQGKGETQYF.

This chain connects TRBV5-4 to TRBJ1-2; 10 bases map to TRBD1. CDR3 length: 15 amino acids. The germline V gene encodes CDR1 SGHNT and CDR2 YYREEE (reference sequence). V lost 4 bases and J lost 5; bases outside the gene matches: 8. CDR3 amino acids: CASSSSGTGVYGYTF. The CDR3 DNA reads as TGTGCCAGCAGCAGCTCCGGGACAGGGGTTTATGGCTACACCTTC. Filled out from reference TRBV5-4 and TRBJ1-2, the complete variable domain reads ETGVTQSPTHLIKTRGQQVTLRCSSQSGHNTVSWYQQALGQGPQFIFQYYREEENGRGNFPPRFSGLQFPNYSSELNVNALELDDSALYLCASSSSGTGVYGYTFGSGTRLTVV.